This T cell receptor (beta chain) is drawn from a study of blood T cells in healthy people across ages. This clonotype was counted a few times. Through a sample-barcoded 5' primer and a J-beta primer mix, a second PCR was run for about 6 to 11 cycles. Each CDR3 protein is one row after TCRdb ran MiXCR on the 5' RACE reads. The sample yields 600,000 to 900,000 distinct CDR3 sequences, under 30% seen once. The J segment lost 0 bases and the V segment lost 6 bases, leaving 9 bases of the junction unmatched. The CDR3 is made up of 15 amino acids. Germline V CDR1 and CDR2: DFQATT, SNEGSKA (reference sequence). This same sample was also part of a study on T cells of mothers and their children.

The genes are TRBV20-1 and TRBJ2-3; 7 positions agree with TRBD1. The TCR sequence derives from a boy under 18 in good health. Sequenced: blood. The CDR3 DNA follows: TGCAGTGCCTTTACACAGGGGCCTAGCACAGATACGCAGTATTTT. It translates to CSAFTQGPSTDTQYF.